By share, the clone carrying this T cell receptor beta chain counts as medium-sized. This entry is derived from a study of early T cells in non-severe SARS-CoV-2 infection. Study-level background: Sequencing of unsorted whole blood was done on bulk RNA, leaving chains unpaired.

TCRdb re-derived calls from the 5' RACE reads in MiXCR, one entry per CDR3 protein. The profile shows tens of thousands of distinct CDR3 sequences, roughly 4.9% of them singletons. CDR1 SGHRS and CDR2 YFSETQ come from the germline V gene. V was shortened by 4 bases and J by 1 base, with 19 bases between the two germline ends. The CDR3 has 17 amino acids. V gene TRBV5-1 combines with J gene TRBJ2-3; tentative D call: TRBD1 (6 bases). This sequence was found in an adult who was a healthcare worker with PCR-confirmed SARS-CoV-2 infection or an uninfected control (not recorded which). The specimen sequenced was whole blood. The CDR3 DNA is TGCGCCAGCAGCCTAGGAAACCGGGACATACGCACAGATACGCAGTATTTT. It specifies CASSLGNRDIRTDTQYF.